This TCR beta chain was obtained from a study of shared clonotypes between healthy human individuals. Germline V gene sequence: CDR1 MNHNS, CDR2 SASEGT. With 5 bases clipped from V and 4 bases from J, the junction kept 9 bases outside the gene matches. The CDR3 consists of 15 residues. Splitting the CD4+ cells yielded a CD45RA+ naive subset and a CD45RA-negative memory subset. The protocol was immunoSEQ multiplex PCR, while the TCRdb copy is restricted to in-frame clones and leaves out a portion. The table has millions of clones, approximately 95% seen once; the top ten hold 0.1% to 0.15%. The sequencing input was naive CD4+ T cells sorted from blood. Subset specified: CD45RA+ positively selected. The chain couples TRBV6-1 to TRBJ2-5, with 8 bases aligning to TRBD1. The sequence was collected from a man between 18 and 29 years old in good health. CDR3 in amino acids: CASSRGQGAGETQYF. DNA of the CDR3: TGTGCCAGCAGTCGAGGTCAGGGGGCGGGAGAGACCCAGTACTTC.